Below are 10 T cell receptor beta chains sequenced from a single sample in a study of T cell changes during pregnancy in multiple sclerosis. TCRdb's copy holds only in-frame clones and misses some; the assay was immunoSEQ multiplex PCR. This sample has tens of thousands of clones, with roughly nine tenths found just once. The sequencing used CD8+ T cells from peripheral blood mononuclear cells, collected before pregnancy. The source is a female donor with multiple sclerosis, enrolled in a pregnancy study.

The chain links TRBV7-8 to TRBJ1-2; the D gene is possibly TRBD1 (6 bases). Per germline, CDR1 SGHVS and CDR2 FQNEAQ. Trimming took off 5 bases at V and 8 bases at J, with 12 bases between the two ends. The CDR3 runs 12 residues. The CDR3 loop is CASSKDSRGYTF. The CDR3 region has the DNA TGTGCCAGCAGCAAGGACAGCCGGGGCTACACCTTC.

The chain uses TRBV25-1 and TRBJ1-1, with 9 bases matching TRBD1. Germline-derived CDR1 and CDR2 are MGHDK and SYGVNS. CDR3 length: 16 residues. With V trimmed by 2 bases and J by 3 bases, 7 bases remained unmatched. CDR3 residues: CASSEGPTGGDTEAFF. CDR3 nucleotide sequence: TGTGCCAGCAGTGAAGGCCCGACAGGGGGTGACACTGAAGCTTTCTTT.

This chain uses TRBV19 with TRBJ2-5; 7 bases map to TRBD1. Trimming cost V 11 bases and J 3 bases; bases outside gene matches: 9. CDR3 length equals 13 residues. CDR1 and CDR2 from the germline V gene are LNHDA and SQIVND (reference sequence). The CDR3 sequence is CASAGDSEETQYF. CDR3 bases: TGTGCCTCGGCAGGGGACAGCGAAGAGACCCAGTACTTC.

V and J are TRBV30 and TRBJ1-3; D is uncertain. The germline V and J ends were trimmed by 0 bases and 4 bases, with 13 bases remaining between them. CDR1 and CDR2 from the germline V gene are GTSNPN and SVGIG (reference sequence). CDR3 size: 15 residues. Here the CDR3 DNA reads TGTGCCTGGAGTGTACTTCGGGGTCCCGGAAACACCATATATTTT. Amino acid sequence: CAWSVLRGPGNTIYF.

CDR3 sequence reads: CASSPGQGSSYEQYF. In nucleotides, the CDR3 is TGTGCCAGCTCACCCGGGCAGGGGTCCTCCTACGAGCAGTACTTC. The V call is TRBV18, the J call TRBJ2-7; possible D gene TRBD1, 6 bases. The V and J ends lost 3 bases and 0 bases respectively, with 12 bases between them. This CDR3 is 15 amino acids long. Germline CDR1 and CDR2: KGHSH and LQKENI.

Only one count was recorded for this clone. The CDR3 sequence: CASSRLIGGDTQYF. In DNA form, the CDR3 reads TGTGCCAGCAGCAGACTGATAGGAGGGGATACGCAGTATTTT. The gene calls are TRBV14 and TRBJ2-3; weak D call: TRBD2 (6 bases). The length of the CDR3 is 14 residues. V was cut by 5 bases and J by 6 bases, with 15 bases left in between. CDR1 is SGHDN, CDR2 FVKESK, per germline.

The V and J genes are TRBV4-1 and TRBJ1-1; no clear D. Germline V gene data show CDR1 as MGHRA and CDR2 as YSYEKL. The V end was cut by 0 bases, the J end by 7 bases, with 21 bases between. There are 17 residues in the CDR3. CDR3 sequence reads: CASSQDIVASGYYEAFF. The CDR3 DNA follows: TGCGCCAGCAGCCAAGATATCGTCGCTAGTGGATACTATGAAGCTTTCTTT.

V and J are TRBV7-9 and TRBJ1-2, with 9 bases fitting TRBD1. Germline V gene data show CDR1 as SEHNR and CDR2 as FQNEAQ (reference sequence). V shed 5 bases, J shed 10 bases, and the junction held 8 bases outside the gene matches. The CDR3 runs to 13 residues. The CDR3 region has the DNA TGTGCCAGCAGCGACCGGGACAGGGAGTTCTACACCTTC. As protein: CASSDRDREFYTF.

The V call is TRBV7-6, the J call TRBJ2-3; 9 bases line up with TRBD2. This CDR3 spans 14 amino acids. With 8 bases clipped from V and 2 bases from J, the junction kept 5 bases outside the gene matches. Germline V CDR1 and CDR2: SGHVS, FNYEAQ. The CDR3: CASRRGGFTDTQYF. The DNA of the CDR3 is TGTGCCAGCCGGCGGGGGGGCTTCACAGATACGCAGTATTTT.

The J gene is TRBJ2-1, the V gene TRBV6-5, with 7 bases fitting TRBD2. Germline lookup yields CDR1 MNHEY and CDR2 SVGAGI. V lost 11 bases to trimming and J lost 4 bases; unmatched junction nucleotides: 5. This CDR3 region has 12 residues. CDR3 bases: TGTGCCGCCCGGGGAGGGTACAATGAGCAGTTCTTC. Its protein is CAARGGYNEQFF.